This is a list of T cell receptor beta chains from one sample in a study of T cells after posttransplantation cyclophosphamide. Produced via immunoSEQ multiplex PCR; TCRdb's table is partial and in-frame only. The sample records approximately 28,000 clones, 75% to 95% being singletons. What was sequenced was naive CD4+ T cells sorted from PBMCs. Source of these receptors: a woman aged 55 to 70 in good health, CMV-negative, and a related stem cell transplant donor. CDR3s include the opening cysteine and the closing phenylalanine or tryptophan. The D gene is left open where the match is weak. A row's size may be missing; if present it is once, few, many or a size class.

v_gene,d_gene,abundance,j_gene,CDR3aa,CDR3nt
TRBV30,.,.,TRBJ1-5,CAWSEVDRRFQPQHF,TGTGCCTGGAGTGAGGTGGATAGGAGGTTTCAGCCCCAGCATTTT
TRBV7-2,.,.,TRBJ1-4,CASSWGRVDEKLFF,TGTGCCAGCAGCTGGGGGAGGGTCGACGAAAAACTGTTTTTT
TRBV5-8,TRBD2,.,TRBJ2-1,CASSRTSPHNEQFF,TGTGCCAGCAGCAGGACTAGCCCCCACAATGAGCAGTTCTTC
TRBV6-5,TRBD1,.,TRBJ2-1,CASSAPGGGNEQFF,TGTGCCAGCAGTGCCCCAGGGGGTGGAAATGAGCAGTTCTTC
TRBV9,.,.,TRBJ2-3,CASSPNPGLTTDTQYF,TGTGCCAGCAGCCCTAATCCGGGACTTACCACAGATACGCAGTATTTT
TRBV6-1,TRBD2,once,TRBJ2-1,CASSESLAGARRDNEQFF,TGTGCCAGCAGTGAATCGCTAGCGGGAGCAAGGAGGGACAATGAGCAGTTCTTC
TRBV19,TRBD1,few,TRBJ2-7,CASSIFTGVRSDEQYF,TGTGCCAGTAGCATCTTTACAGGGGTGAGGTCGGACGAGCAGTACTTC
TRBV19,.,.,TRBJ2-7,CASSTQDRSSYEQYF,TGTGCCAGTAGCACTCAGGACAGAAGCTCCTACGAGCAGTACTTC
TRBV7-2,TRBD2,.,TRBJ2-3,CASSLLIASGGKPDTQYF,TGTGCCAGCAGCTTATTAATTGCTAGCGGGGGGAAACCAGATACGCAGTATTTT
TRBV28,.,.,TRBJ1-1,CASSPMAYKNTEAFF,TGTGCCAGCAGTCCCATGGCTTACAAGAACACTGAAGCTTTCTTT
TRBV7-3,.,.,TRBJ2-1,CASSDTGGEQFF,TGTGCCAGCAGCGACACTGGGGGGGAGCAGTTCTTC
TRBV5-6,.,.,TRBJ2-2,CASSLRGGGNTGELFF,TGTGCCAGCAGCTTGAGGGGGGGCGGGAACACCGGGGAGCTGTTTTTT
TRBV28,TRBD1,.,TRBJ1-5,CASGTTGHVPNQPQHF,TGTGCCAGCGGAACGACAGGGCACGTACCCAATCAGCCCCAGCATTTT
TRBV7-2,.,.,TRBJ1-3,CASSLSGPGGSTIYF,TGTGCCAGCAGCTTAAGTGGGCCCGGTGGAAGCACCATATATTTT
TRBV7-6,.,.,TRBJ2-2,CASSLALIGSGELFF,TGTGCCAGCAGCTTAGCGCTGATCGGGAGCGGGGAGCTGTTTTTT
TRBV6-1,TRBD1,once,TRBJ1-5,CASRRTGGTQPQHF,TGTGCCAGCAGGCGGACAGGGGGAACTCAGCCCCAGCATTTT
TRBV7-3,TRBD1,.,TRBJ2-2,CASSLGQTNTGELFF,TGTGCCAGCAGCTTGGGACAGACGAACACCGGGGAGCTGTTTTTT
TRBV7-2,.,.,TRBJ2-2,CASSLVGGDITGELFF,TGTGCCAGCAGCTTAGTAGGGGGGGATATTACCGGGGAGCTGTTTTTT
TRBV10-1,TRBD2,once,TRBJ2-3,CASSSSGVSTDTQYF,TGCGCCAGCAGTTCTAGCGGGGTTAGCACAGATACGCAGTATTTT
TRBV5-6,TRBD1,.,TRBJ1-3,CASSWKGTGRGNTIYF,TGTGCCAGCAGCTGGAAAGGGACAGGCCGTGGAAACACCATATATTTT
TRBV5-4,.,.,TRBJ1-5,CASSPGPNGGYSNQPQHF,TGTGCCAGCAGCCCTGGGCCAAACGGGGGGTATAGCAATCAGCCCCAGCATTTT
TRBV18,.,.,TRBJ2-1,CASSPLLASYNEQFF,TGTGCCAGCTCACCCCTTCTAGCCTCCTACAATGAGCAGTTCTTC
TRBV27,.,.,TRBJ2-7,CASSLSARGRAQSSYEQYF,TGTGCCAGCAGTTTATCGGCCAGGGGAAGAGCGCAATCCTCCTACGAGCAGTACTTC
TRBV9,TRBD1,.,TRBJ2-3,CASSVRDRSVDTQYF,TGTGCCAGCAGCGTCCGGGACAGGTCGGTAGATACGCAGTATTTT
TRBV5-1,TRBD2,.,TRBJ2-5,CASSQAGGGQETQYF,TGCGCCAGCAGCCAAGCGGGAGGGGGGCAAGAGACCCAGTACTTC
TRBV5-4,TRBD1,once,TRBJ2-5,CASSFADRGETQYF,TGTGCCAGCAGCTTCGCGGACAGGGGAGAGACCCAGTACTTC
TRBV7-9,TRBD2,.,TRBJ2-1,CASRPRTSSLNNEQFF,TGTGCCAGCAGGCCTAGGACTAGCTCTCTTAACAATGAGCAGTTCTTC
TRBV7-3,.,.,TRBJ2-1,CASSAMGLNNEQFF,TGTGCCAGCAGCGCTATGGGACTCAACAATGAGCAGTTCTTC
TRBV9,TRBD1,.,TRBJ1-5,CASSVTGENQPQHF,TGTGCCAGCAGCGTCACAGGGGAAAATCAGCCCCAGCATTTT
TRBV28,.,few,TRBJ1-2,CASSQDRTYYGYTF,TGTGCCAGCAGTCAAGACAGGACTTACTATGGCTACACCTTC
TRBV29-1,.,.,TRBJ2-5,CSVGAPETQYF,TGCAGCGTGGGGGCCCCCGAGACCCAGTACTTC
TRBV27,.,.,TRBJ2-1,CASSRSETSYNEQFF,TGTGCCAGCAGTAGAAGCGAGACCTCCTACAATGAGCAGTTCTTC
TRBV18,TRBD1,.,TRBJ1-4,CASSQGQGREEKLFF,TGTGCCAGCTCACAAGGACAGGGACGCGAGGAAAAACTGTTTTTT
TRBV18,.,few,TRBJ2-5,CASSPGVKETQYF,TGTGCCAGCTCCCCTGGAGTCAAAGAGACCCAGTACTTC
TRBV5-1,.,.,TRBJ2-7,CASSSQGGEQYF,TGCGCCAGCAGCTCACAGGGCGGCGAGCAGTACTTC
TRBV19,TRBD2,.,TRBJ2-5,CASSIEGAGNEEQYF,TGTGCCAGTAGTATAGAAGGAGCGGGAAACGAAGAGCAGTACTTC
TRBV29-1,.,.,TRBJ1-4,CSVGTQWNEKLFF,TGCAGCGTTGGAACCCAGTGGAATGAAAAACTGTTTTTT
TRBV4-1,TRBD2,once,TRBJ2-7,CASSPSSAGSSYEQYF,TGCGCCAGCAGCCCCAGTTCAGCGGGAAGCTCCTACGAGCAGTACTTC
TRBV6-5,.,.,TRBJ2-7,CASSYSDRSYEQYF,TGTGCCAGCAGTTACTCCGACAGATCCTACGAGCAGTACTTC
TRBV4-3,TRBD1,.,TRBJ1-2,CASSQQDRDGYTF,TGCGCCAGCAGCCAACAGGACAGGGACGGCTACACCTTC
TRBV29-1,.,.,TRBJ2-7,CSVAGGQSSYEQYF,TGCAGCGTGGCCGGGGGACAGAGTTCCTACGAGCAGTACTTC
TRBV28,TRBD1,.,TRBJ1-5,CASSPKTGYQPQHF,TGTGCCAGCAGCCCGAAGACAGGGTATCAGCCCCAGCATTTT
TRBV28,.,.,TRBJ1-5,CASSLGSRGNQPQHF,TGTGCCAGCAGTTTAGGTTCACGGGGCAATCAGCCCCAGCATTTT
TRBV7-2,TRBD2,.,TRBJ2-7,CASRPGGVYEQYF,TGTGCTTCCCGGCCGGGGGGAGTCTACGAGCAGTACTTC
TRBV1,.,.,TRBJ2-6,CTSSLSGCAQSRANVLTF,TGCACCAGCAGCCTTTCGGGTTGTGCACAAAGTCGGGCCAACGTCCTGACTTTC
TRBV11-2,TRBD2,.,TRBJ2-3,CASSLGLGAGAPTDTQYF,TGTGCCAGCAGCTTAGGGTTGGGAGCGGGGGCCCCCACAGATACGCAGTATTTT
TRBV9,TRBD1,.,TRBJ1-1,CASSVADRGRVTEAFF,TGTGCCAGCAGCGTAGCGGACAGGGGGCGCGTCACTGAAGCTTTCTTT
TRBV5-1,TRBD1,.,TRBJ2-7,CASSPGQLDEQYF,TGCGCCAGCAGCCCGGGACAGCTTGACGAGCAGTACTTC
TRBV2,.,.,TRBJ1-2,CASSELTLGGYTF,TGTGCCAGCAGTGAATTGACACTAGGTGGCTACACCTTC
TRBV5-1,.,.,TRBJ1-1,CASSREGQRMNTEAFF,TGCGCCAGCAGCCGCGAAGGACAGAGAATGAACACTGAAGCTTTCTTT
TRBV29-1,.,.,TRBJ1-2,CSVQGGGDGYTF,TGCAGCGTTCAAGGAGGGGGAGACGGCTACACCTTC
TRBV7-6,TRBD2,.,TRBJ2-7,CASSVTSGHEQYF,TGTGCCAGCAGCGTAACTAGCGGCCACGAGCAGTACTTC
TRBV2,TRBD2,.,TRBJ2-2,CASSEASLAGIAGELFF,TGTGCCAGCAGTGAAGCGAGTCTAGCGGGTATAGCCGGGGAGCTGTTTTTT
TRBV28,.,few,TRBJ2-1,CASNQGGTHSYNEQFF,TGTGCCAGCAACCAGGGCGGGACCCACTCCTACAATGAGCAGTTCTTC
TRBV6-5,.,.,TRBJ2-2,CASSRGQLGELFF,TGTGCCAGCAGCCGCGGACAGCTCGGGGAGCTGTTTTTT